The T cell receptor (beta chain) under discussion was sequenced for a study of cytomegalovirus exposure and HLA in healthy donors. Findings of the study overall: The authors reported that TCR beta sequences could predict HLA-A and HLA-B alleles. These predictions were accurate for most subjects in the first cohort.

This PCR relied on a set of 60 Vbeta primers and 13 Jbeta primers. This table comes from immunoSEQ multiplex PCR, and its TCRdb copy is limited to in-frame clones, with some not included. The data contain about 120,000 clones, roughly 85% of them singletons. CDR3 length: 15 residues. V lost 2 bases and J lost 3; bases outside the gene matches: 6. CDR1 is SGHAT and CDR2 is FQDESV in the germline V gene (reference sequence). Regarding this clone: Its antigen is undetermined.

Sequencing input: PBMCs. V and J are TRBV11-1 and TRBJ2-7; 8 bases fit TRBD2. The TCR was taken from a man aged 18 to 29 in good health and CMV-seropositive. The CDR3 loop reads CASSLTGTSRYEQYF. CDR3 nucleotide sequence: TGTGCCAGCAGCTTAACTGGGACTAGTCGCTACGAGCAGTACTTC.